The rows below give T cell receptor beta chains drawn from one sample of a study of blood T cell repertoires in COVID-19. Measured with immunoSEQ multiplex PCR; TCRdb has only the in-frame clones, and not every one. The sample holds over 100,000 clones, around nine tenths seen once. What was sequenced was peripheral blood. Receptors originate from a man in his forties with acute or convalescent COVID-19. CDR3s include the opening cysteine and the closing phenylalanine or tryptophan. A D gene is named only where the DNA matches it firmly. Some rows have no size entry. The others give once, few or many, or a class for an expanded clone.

CDR3nt: TGTGCCAGCCGTATTCAGGGGTCCTACAATGAGCAGTTCTTC
CDR3aa: CASRIQGSYNEQFF
v_gene: TRBV5-5
j_gene: TRBJ2-1
d_gene: .
abundance: .

CDR3nt: TGTGCCAGCAGCCCTGGGACAATAAATCAGCCCCAGCATTTT
CDR3aa: CASSPGTINQPQHF
v_gene: TRBV7-8
j_gene: TRBJ1-5
d_gene: .
abundance: .

CDR3nt: TGTGCCAGCAGCGTAGCCCCGACGGGTCCGGGCGAGCAGTACTTC
CDR3aa: CASSVAPTGPGEQYF
v_gene: TRBV9
j_gene: TRBJ2-7
d_gene: .
abundance: .

CDR3nt: TGTGCCAGCAGACCTTGCCTCTGCCCAGCAGCAAAAGGCCCGGGGAGCTATGGCTACACCTTC
CDR3aa: CASRPCLCPAAKGPGSYGYTF
v_gene: TRBV21-1
j_gene: TRBJ1-2
d_gene: .
abundance: .

CDR3nt: TGTGCCAGCAGTTCACGGACAGGGGCCGTCTACGAGCAGTACTTC
CDR3aa: CASSSRTGAVYEQYF
v_gene: TRBV6-6
j_gene: TRBJ2-7
d_gene: TRBD1
abundance: .

CDR3nt: TGCGCCAGCAGCTCCCTTCCTGGTTTCGGTACGAACACTGAAGCTTTCTTT
CDR3aa: CASSSLPGFGTNTEAFF
v_gene: TRBV4-1
j_gene: TRBJ1-1
d_gene: .
abundance: .

CDR3nt: TGTGCCAGCAGCCTTTGGCGGGATCAAACCGGGGAGCTGTTTTTT
CDR3aa: CASSLWRDQTGELFF
v_gene: TRBV5-8
j_gene: TRBJ2-2
d_gene: .
abundance: .

CDR3nt: TGTGCCAGCTCACCGGAACTAGCGGTTTCCTACGAGCAGTACTTC
CDR3aa: CASSPELAVSYEQYF
v_gene: TRBV18
j_gene: TRBJ2-7
d_gene: TRBD2
abundance: once

CDR3nt: TGTGCCATCAGTGAGTCGACAGGACCTAACTATGGCTACACCTTC
CDR3aa: CAISESTGPNYGYTF
v_gene: TRBV10-3
j_gene: TRBJ1-2
d_gene: .
abundance: .

CDR3nt: TGTGCCAGCAGCCTTTTCCGGGACACTCCCGAAGCTTTCTTT
CDR3aa: CASSLFRDTPEAFF
v_gene: TRBV14
j_gene: TRBJ1-1
d_gene: .
abundance: .

CDR3nt: TGTGCCAGCAGCTTAGACGGGTTCAGCACTGAAGCTTTCTTT
CDR3aa: CASSLDGFSTEAFF
v_gene: TRBV7-2
j_gene: TRBJ1-1
d_gene: .
abundance: .

CDR3nt: TGTGCCAGCAGCTTGGGGCGGGGGGACACAGATACGCAGTATTTT
CDR3aa: CASSLGRGDTDTQYF
v_gene: TRBV5-8
j_gene: TRBJ2-3
d_gene: TRBD2
abundance: .

CDR3nt: TGTGCCAGCACCCTTACAGATTTGAACACTGAAGCTTTCTTT
CDR3aa: CASTLTDLNTEAFF
v_gene: TRBV11-2
j_gene: TRBJ1-1
d_gene: .
abundance: few

CDR3nt: TGTGCCAGCAGCAGAGACAGGAGCTCCTACGAGCAGTACTTC
CDR3aa: CASSRDRSSYEQYF
v_gene: TRBV11-2
j_gene: TRBJ2-7
d_gene: .
abundance: .

CDR3nt: TGTGCCAGCTCACCATCAACGGGAACGAACACTGAAGCTTTCTTT
CDR3aa: CASSPSTGTNTEAFF
v_gene: TRBV18
j_gene: TRBJ1-1
d_gene: .
abundance: .

CDR3nt: TGTGCCATCGGGCAGAGCACAGATACGCAGTATTTT
CDR3aa: CAIGQSTDTQYF
v_gene: TRBV10-3
j_gene: TRBJ2-3
d_gene: .
abundance: many

CDR3nt: TGTGCCAGCAGTTACATGTCAGGGACAGGGGTGGATGGCTACACCTTC
CDR3aa: CASSYMSGTGVDGYTF
v_gene: TRBV6-5
j_gene: TRBJ1-2
d_gene: TRBD1
abundance: .

CDR3nt: TGTGCCAGCGGGGAGACAGGGTGGGCTGAAGCTTTCTTT
CDR3aa: CASGETGWAEAFF
v_gene: TRBV2
j_gene: TRBJ1-1
d_gene: TRBD1
abundance: .

CDR3nt: TGCGCCAGCAGCCCCGGGACAGCGAACACCGGGGAGCTGTTTTTT
CDR3aa: CASSPGTANTGELFF
v_gene: TRBV5-1
j_gene: TRBJ2-2
d_gene: TRBD1
abundance: .

CDR3nt: TGCGCCAGCAGCTTGGATCTAGCGGGAGTCACAGATACGCAGTATTTT
CDR3aa: CASSLDLAGVTDTQYF
v_gene: TRBV5-1
j_gene: TRBJ2-3
d_gene: TRBD2
abundance: .

CDR3nt: TGTGCCAGCAGTCCCGACAGATACAATGAGCAGTTCTTC
CDR3aa: CASSPDRYNEQFF
v_gene: TRBV6-5
j_gene: TRBJ2-1
d_gene: .
abundance: .

CDR3nt: TGTGCCAGCAGCCAAGATAGGCTAGCGGGAGATTACGAGCAGTACTTC
CDR3aa: CASSQDRLAGDYEQYF
v_gene: TRBV4-2
j_gene: TRBJ2-7
d_gene: TRBD2
abundance: .

CDR3nt: TGCGCCAGCAGCCAAGATCGCGGGACGGGAGGGAACGAGCAGTACTTC
CDR3aa: CASSQDRGTGGNEQYF
v_gene: TRBV4-3
j_gene: TRBJ2-7
d_gene: TRBD2
abundance: .

CDR3nt: TGTGCTAGTGGTGTCAGGGGGAACAATCAGCCCCAGCATTTT
CDR3aa: CASGVRGNNQPQHF
v_gene: TRBV12-5
j_gene: TRBJ1-5
d_gene: TRBD1
abundance: .